This T cell receptor (beta chain) was captured in a study of shared clonotypes between healthy human individuals. Study context: Each donor's CD8 memory used one plate, CD8 naive two, each CD4 subset three.

Germline V lookup: CDR1 SEHNR, CDR2 FQNEAQ (reference sequence). V gave up 4 bases and J gave up 2 bases, with 17 bases separating them. This CDR3 has 16 amino acids. The authors ran the assay at deep level. TCRdb's table, derived via immunoSEQ multiplex PCR, lists solely in-frame clones and lacks some. The table shows around 1.6 million clones, with 95% to 99% occurring only once. The genes are TRBV7-9 and TRBJ1-1; D is undetermined. The TCR originated in a man in his thirties or forties in good health. The source material was naive CD4+ T cells sorted from blood. This sample's subset: CD45RA+ positively selected. The CDR3 loop is CASSSGPGSLNTEAFF. DNA of the CDR3: TGTGCCAGCAGCTCCGGACCGGGATCTCTTAACACTGAAGCTTTCTTT.